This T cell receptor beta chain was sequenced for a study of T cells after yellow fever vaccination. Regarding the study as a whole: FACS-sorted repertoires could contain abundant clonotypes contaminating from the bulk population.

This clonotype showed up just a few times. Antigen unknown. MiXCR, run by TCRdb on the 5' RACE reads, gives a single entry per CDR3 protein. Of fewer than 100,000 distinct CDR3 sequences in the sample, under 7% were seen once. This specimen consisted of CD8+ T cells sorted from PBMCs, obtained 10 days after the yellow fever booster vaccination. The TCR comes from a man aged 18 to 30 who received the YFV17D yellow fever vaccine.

The chain's CDR3 is CASSLALIGPEAFF. The CDR3 DNA sequence: TGTGCCAGCAGCTTGGCTCTGATAGGGCCTGAAGCTTTCTTT. This chain connects TRBV5-6 to TRBJ1-1; D unresolved. V shed 0 bases and J shed 6 bases, with 12 bases lying between them. The CDR3 extends over 14 amino acids. Germline V gives CDR1 SGHDT, CDR2 YYEEEE.